Presented here are 16 T cell receptor beta chains from one specimen sequenced in a study of blood T cell repertoires in COVID-19. Using immunoSEQ multiplex PCR, the repertoire was profiled, and TCRdb retains in-frame clones only, with some absent. The table includes under 300,000 clones, over 65% detected once. The sample consisted of peripheral blood. These receptors originate from a man aged 55 to 70 who had recovered from COVID-19.

The rearrangement links TRBV5-1 to TRBJ2-3; D perhaps matches TRBD1 (5 bases). CDR3 length: 15 amino acids. The germline V gene encodes CDR1 SGHRS and CDR2 YFSETQ. The V end was cut by 0 bases, the J end by 5 bases, with 13 bases between. CDR3: CASSLGLGQGDTQYF. CDR3 nucleotide sequence: TGCGCCAGCAGCTTGGGTCTCGGGCAGGGAGATACGCAGTATTTT.

The rearrangement joins TRBV5-8 to TRBJ1-5; D might be TRBD1 (6 bases). Trimming removed 3 bases at V and 6 bases at J, with 19 bases between. Germline V CDR1 and CDR2: SGHTS, YDEGEE. The CDR3 extends over 16 amino acids. The chain's CDR3 is CASSSETGPIFQPQHF. The CDR3 bases are TGTGCCAGCAGCTCGGAAACAGGGCCGATTTTTCAGCCCCAGCATTTT.

The chain is built from TRBV9 and TRBJ2-3; 9 bases match TRBD2. Germline V gene data show CDR1 as SGDLS and CDR2 as YYNGEE. V was pared by 10 bases and J by 2 bases, with 8 bases of the junction left unmatched. The CDR3 extends over 14 amino acids. CDR3 sequence: CASGVAGVTDTQYF. Written as DNA, the CDR3 is TGTGCCTCGGGGGTAGCGGGAGTCACAGATACGCAGTATTTT.

The rearrangement uses TRBV9 and TRBJ2-5; 14 bases line up with TRBD2. CDR3 length: 15 residues. The V gene end was trimmed by 0 bases and the J gene end by 6 bases; junction bases not matched to a gene: 1. Germline loops: CDR1 SGDLS, CDR2 YYNGEE. CDR3 sequence (DNA): TGTGCCAGCAGCGTAGGACTAGCGGGGGGGCAGACCCAGTACTTC. Translation: CASSVGLAGGQTQYF.

The chain couples TRBV19 to TRBJ2-5; 10 bases map to TRBD1. Trimming took 5 bases from V and 5 from J; bases not matched to a gene: 5. CDR3 length equals 14 residues. From germline, CDR1 is LNHDA and CDR2 SQIVND (reference sequence). Here the CDR3 reads CASSLWTGGETQYF. The CDR3 nucleotides read TGTGCCAGTAGTCTATGGACAGGGGGGGAGACCCAGTACTTC.

The rearrangement uses TRBV5-1 and TRBJ2-7; the match to TRBD1 covers 8 bases. This CDR3 region has 15 residues. CDR1 is SGHRS and CDR2 is YFSETQ in the germline V gene. After removal of 0 bases from V and 5 bases from J, the junction contained 7 bases not matched to a gene. CDR3: CASSLDGQGGDEQYF. Here the CDR3 DNA reads TGCGCCAGCAGCTTGGACGGACAGGGAGGCGACGAGCAGTACTTC.

The rearrangement joins TRBV6-5 to TRBJ1-2; no definite D call. Germline-derived CDR1 and CDR2 are MNHEY and SVGAGI. This CDR3 comprises 13 residues. Trimming shortened V by 0 bases and J by 2 bases, and 4 bases separated the two germline ends. The CDR3 coding sequence is TGTGCCAGCAGTTACTCACAGAACTATGGCTACACCTTC. Protein product: CASSYSQNYGYTF.

This clone was counted once. The V and J genes are TRBV15 and TRBJ2-2, with 8 bases lining up with TRBD2. Germline CDR1 reads LNHNV; CDR2 reads YYDKDF (reference sequence). V shed 0 bases, J shed 7 bases, and the junction held 10 bases outside the gene matches. The CDR3 runs 17 residues. The CDR3 is CATSREEAGGPGGELFF. CDR3 nucleotide sequence: TGTGCCACCAGCAGAGAGGAGGCGGGGGGACCTGGCGGGGAGCTGTTTTTT.

The CDR3 DNA sequence: TGTGCCAGCAGTGAGGGTACCGGGTTGAGGCATGGCTACACCTTC. It encodes CASSEGTGLRHGYTF. This sequence joins TRBV28 and TRBJ1-2, with unresolved D. CDR3 size: 15 residues. V dropped 5 bases and J dropped 6 bases, with 19 bases sitting between them. Per germline, CDR1 MDHEN and CDR2 SYDVKM.

This clone was recorded a few times. The J gene is TRBJ1-6, the V gene TRBV5-6; D may be TRBD1 (6 bases). V shed 2 bases and J shed 13 bases, with 16 bases lying between them. This CDR3 contains 14 residues. Germline-derived CDR1 and CDR2 are SGHDT and YYEEEE. The CDR3 sequence is CASSLGQHRGPLHF. Here the CDR3 DNA reads TGTGCCAGCAGCTTAGGACAGCACCGAGGGCCCCTCCACTTT.

The V call is TRBV5-5, the J call TRBJ2-2, with TRBD2 identical over 9 bases. Germline V CDR1 and CDR2: SGHKS, YYEKEE (reference sequence). J lost 4 bases, V lost 2 bases, and 6 bases had no gene match. This CDR3 region has 16 residues. CDR3: CASSFGAGGFTGELFF. CDR3 nucleotides: TGTGCCAGCAGCTTTGGAGCGGGAGGATTCACCGGGGAGCTGTTTTTT.

The chain links TRBV28 to TRBJ1-2; 7 bases line up with TRBD1. Germline-derived CDR1 and CDR2 are MDHEN and SYDVKM. The CDR3 runs to 13 residues. J lost 6 bases, V lost 6 bases, and 7 bases had no gene match. The CDR3 DNA reads TGTGCCAGCAGGGGACAGACGGTTCATGGCTACACCTTC. Translated: CASRGQTVHGYTF.

The V and J genes are TRBV7-9 and TRBJ2-7; 8 bases fit TRBD2. Trimming cost V 2 bases and J 6 bases; bases outside gene matches: 3. Germline CDR1 and CDR2: SEHNR and FQNEAQ (reference sequence). The CDR3 sequence is 13 residues long. The CDR3 region is CASSLSGGLEQYF. The CDR3 coding sequence is TGTGCCAGCAGCTTATCGGGGGGGCTCGAGCAGTACTTC.

This clone was seen a few times. The rearrangement uses TRBV5-1 and TRBJ1-1, with a weak D call TRBD1 (5 bases). There are 14 residues in the CDR3. In germline, CDR1 is SGHRS, CDR2 YFSETQ. V shed 3 bases and J shed 8 bases, with 17 bases lying between them. The CDR3 spells CASSSSSLRGEAFF. The CDR3 DNA is TGCGCCAGCAGCTCCAGTTCTTTAAGGGGCGAAGCTTTCTTT.

The chain links TRBV2 to TRBJ2-2; weak D call: TRBD2 (6 bases). Between the trimmed V and J ends, which lost 7 bases and 0 bases, there was a span of 9 bases. Germline CDR1 SNHLY, CDR2 FYNNEI. The CDR3 contains 14 residues. The CDR3 loop is CASTERANTGELFF. CDR3 bases: TGTGCCAGCACCGAGCGGGCGAACACCGGGGAGCTGTTTTTT.

This clone was seen only once. The chain has TRBV5-4 and TRBJ2-1; TRBD2 aligns across 8 bases. The germline V gene has CDR1 SGHNT and CDR2 YYREEE (reference sequence). This CDR3 contains 16 residues. The V gene end was trimmed by 3 bases and the J gene end by 9 bases; junction bases not matched to a gene: 14. CDR3: CASSSSGGPLGGEQFF. CDR3 DNA sequence: TGTGCCAGCAGCTCTTCGGGGGGGCCCTTAGGTGGTGAGCAGTTCTTC.